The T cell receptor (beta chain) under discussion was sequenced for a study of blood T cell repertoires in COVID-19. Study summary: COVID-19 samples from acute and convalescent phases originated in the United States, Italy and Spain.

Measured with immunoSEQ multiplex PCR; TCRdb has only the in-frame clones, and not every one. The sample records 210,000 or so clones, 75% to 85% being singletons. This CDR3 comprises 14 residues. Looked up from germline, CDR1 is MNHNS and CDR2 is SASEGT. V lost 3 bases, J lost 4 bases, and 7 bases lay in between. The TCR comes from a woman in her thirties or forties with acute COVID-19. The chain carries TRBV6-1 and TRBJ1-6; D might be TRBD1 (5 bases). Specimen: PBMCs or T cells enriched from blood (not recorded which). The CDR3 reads CASSDDRYNSPLHF. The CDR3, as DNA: TGTGCCAGCAGTGACGACAGATATAATTCACCCCTCCACTTT.